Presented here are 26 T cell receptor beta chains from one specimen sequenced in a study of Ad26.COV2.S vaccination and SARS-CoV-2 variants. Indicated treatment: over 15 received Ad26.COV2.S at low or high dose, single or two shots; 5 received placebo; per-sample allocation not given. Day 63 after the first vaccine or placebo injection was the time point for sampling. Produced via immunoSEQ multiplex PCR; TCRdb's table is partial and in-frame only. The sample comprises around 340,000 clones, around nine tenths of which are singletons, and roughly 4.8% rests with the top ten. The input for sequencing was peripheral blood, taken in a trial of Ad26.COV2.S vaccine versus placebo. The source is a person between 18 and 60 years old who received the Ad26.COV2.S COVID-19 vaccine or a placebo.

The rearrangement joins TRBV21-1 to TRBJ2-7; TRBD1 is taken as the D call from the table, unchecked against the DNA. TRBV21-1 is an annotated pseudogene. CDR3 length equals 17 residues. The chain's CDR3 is CASTIHPCGQKAYEQYF. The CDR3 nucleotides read TGTGCCAGCACCATTCACCCTTGCGGACAGAAAGCCTACGAGCAGTACTTC.

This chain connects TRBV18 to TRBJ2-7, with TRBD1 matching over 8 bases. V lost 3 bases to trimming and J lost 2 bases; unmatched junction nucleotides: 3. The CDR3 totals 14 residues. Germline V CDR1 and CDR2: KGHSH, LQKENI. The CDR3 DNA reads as TGTGCCAGCTCACCGACAGGGGCCACCTACGAGCAGTACTTC. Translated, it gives CASSPTGATYEQYF.

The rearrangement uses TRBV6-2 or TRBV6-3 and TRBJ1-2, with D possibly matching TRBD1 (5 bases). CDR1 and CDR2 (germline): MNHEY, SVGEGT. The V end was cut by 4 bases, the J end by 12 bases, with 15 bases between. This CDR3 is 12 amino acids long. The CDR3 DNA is TGTGCCAGCAGTTTCGCGCAGGGTGTGCACACCTTC. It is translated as CASSFAQGVHTF.

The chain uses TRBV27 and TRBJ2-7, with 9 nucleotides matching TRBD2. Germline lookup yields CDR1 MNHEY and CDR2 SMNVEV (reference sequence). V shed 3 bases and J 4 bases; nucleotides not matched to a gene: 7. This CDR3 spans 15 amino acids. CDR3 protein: CASSFGAGGGYEQYF. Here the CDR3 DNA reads TGTGCCAGCAGTTTTGGCGCGGGAGGGGGATACGAGCAGTACTTC.

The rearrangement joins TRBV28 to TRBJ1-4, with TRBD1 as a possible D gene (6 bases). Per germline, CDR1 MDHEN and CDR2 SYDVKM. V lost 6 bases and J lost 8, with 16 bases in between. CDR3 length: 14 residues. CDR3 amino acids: CASRYQGSREKLFF. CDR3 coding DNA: TGTGCCAGCAGGTACCAGGGGAGTAGGGAAAAACTGTTTTTT.

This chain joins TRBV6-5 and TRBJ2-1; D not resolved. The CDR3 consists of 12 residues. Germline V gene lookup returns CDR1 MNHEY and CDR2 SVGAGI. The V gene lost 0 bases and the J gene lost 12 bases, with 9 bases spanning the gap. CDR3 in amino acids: CASSYSNSAQFF. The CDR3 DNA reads TGTGCCAGCAGTTACTCGAATTCTGCGCAGTTCTTC.

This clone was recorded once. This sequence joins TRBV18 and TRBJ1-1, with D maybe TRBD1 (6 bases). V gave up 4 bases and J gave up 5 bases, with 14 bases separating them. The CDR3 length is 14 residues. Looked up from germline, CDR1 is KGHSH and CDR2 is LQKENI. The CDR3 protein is CASSLQGGNTEAFF. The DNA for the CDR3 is TGTGCCAGCTCACTACAGGGTGGAAATACTGAAGCTTTCTTT.

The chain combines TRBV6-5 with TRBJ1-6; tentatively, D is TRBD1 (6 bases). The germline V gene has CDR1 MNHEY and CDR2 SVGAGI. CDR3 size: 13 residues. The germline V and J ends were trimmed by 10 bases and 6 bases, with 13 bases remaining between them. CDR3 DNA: TGTGCCACATCACAGGGTCCTAATTCACCCCTCCACTTT. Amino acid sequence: CATSQGPNSPLHF.

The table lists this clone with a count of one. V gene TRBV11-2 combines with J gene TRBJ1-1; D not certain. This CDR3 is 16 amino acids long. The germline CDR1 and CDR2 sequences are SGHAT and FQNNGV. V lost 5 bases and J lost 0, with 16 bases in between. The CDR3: CASSPGRAGLNTEAFF. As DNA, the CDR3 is TGTGCCAGCAGCCCCGGTCGGGCAGGTCTGAACACTGAAGCTTTCTTT.

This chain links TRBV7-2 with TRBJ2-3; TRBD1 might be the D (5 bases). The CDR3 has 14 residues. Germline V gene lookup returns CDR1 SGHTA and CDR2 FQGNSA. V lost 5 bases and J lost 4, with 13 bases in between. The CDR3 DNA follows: TGTGCCAGCAGCAGAGCAGGGTTGCCAGATACGCAGTATTTT. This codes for CASSRAGLPDTQYF.

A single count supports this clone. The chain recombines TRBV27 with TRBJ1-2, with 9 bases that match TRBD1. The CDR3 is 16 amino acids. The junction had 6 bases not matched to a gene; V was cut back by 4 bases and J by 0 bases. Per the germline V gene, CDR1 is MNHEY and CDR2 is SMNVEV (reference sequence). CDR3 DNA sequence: TGTGCCAGCAGTTCCCGGGACAGGGCAACTAACTATGGCTACACCTTC. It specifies CASSSRDRATNYGYTF.

The CDR3 sequence is CASSIRRRGHTGELFF. The CDR3 region has the DNA TGTGCCAGTAGTATAAGGCGCAGGGGTCACACCGGGGAGCTGTTTTTT. This chain joins TRBV19 and TRBJ2-2; D possibly corresponds to TRBD1 (6 bases). This CDR3 is built from 16 residues. The V end was cut by 2 bases, the J end by 3 bases, with 13 bases between. CDR1 is LNHDA, CDR2 SQIVND, per germline (reference sequence).

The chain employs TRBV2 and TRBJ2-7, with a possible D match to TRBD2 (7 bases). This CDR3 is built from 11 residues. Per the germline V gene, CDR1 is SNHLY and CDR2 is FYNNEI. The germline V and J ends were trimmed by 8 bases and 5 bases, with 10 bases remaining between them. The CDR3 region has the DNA TGTGCCAGCGAGGGGGGGAACGAGCAGTACTTC. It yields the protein CASEGGNEQYF.

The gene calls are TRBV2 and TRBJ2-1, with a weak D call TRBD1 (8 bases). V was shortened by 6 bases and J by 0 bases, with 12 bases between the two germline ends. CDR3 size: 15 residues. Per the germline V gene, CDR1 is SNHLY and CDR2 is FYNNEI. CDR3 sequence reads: CASRGGTGSYNEQFF. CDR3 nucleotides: TGTGCCAGCAGGGGAGGGACAGGCTCCTACAATGAGCAGTTCTTC.

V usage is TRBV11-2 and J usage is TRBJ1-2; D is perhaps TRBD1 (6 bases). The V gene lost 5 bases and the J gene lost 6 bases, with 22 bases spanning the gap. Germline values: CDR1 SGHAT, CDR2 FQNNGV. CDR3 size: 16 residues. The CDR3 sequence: CASSGTGTIVVDGYTF. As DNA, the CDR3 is TGTGCCAGCAGCGGTACCGGGACAATAGTAGTCGATGGCTACACCTTC.

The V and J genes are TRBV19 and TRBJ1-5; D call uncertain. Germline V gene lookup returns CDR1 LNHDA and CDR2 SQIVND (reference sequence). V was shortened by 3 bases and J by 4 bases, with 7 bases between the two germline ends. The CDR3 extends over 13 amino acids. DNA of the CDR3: TGTGCCAGTAGTATTGGCTGGAATCAGCCCCAGCATTTT. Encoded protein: CASSIGWNQPQHF.

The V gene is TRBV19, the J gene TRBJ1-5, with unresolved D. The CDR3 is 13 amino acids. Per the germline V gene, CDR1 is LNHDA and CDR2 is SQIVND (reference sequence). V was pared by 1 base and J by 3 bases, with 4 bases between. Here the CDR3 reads CASSIGHNQPQHF. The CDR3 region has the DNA TGTGCCAGTAGTATAGGGCACAATCAGCCCCAGCATTTT.

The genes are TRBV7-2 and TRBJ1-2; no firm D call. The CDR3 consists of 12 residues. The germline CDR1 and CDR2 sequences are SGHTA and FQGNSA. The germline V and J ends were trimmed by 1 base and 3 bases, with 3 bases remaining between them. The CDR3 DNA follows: TGTGCCAGCAGCTTAGTTGACTATGGCTACACCTTC. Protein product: CASSLVDYGYTF.

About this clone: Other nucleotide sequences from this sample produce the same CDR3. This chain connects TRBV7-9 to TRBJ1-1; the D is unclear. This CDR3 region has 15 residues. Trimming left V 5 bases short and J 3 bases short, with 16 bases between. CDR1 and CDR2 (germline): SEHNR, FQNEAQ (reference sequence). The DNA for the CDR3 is TGTGCCAGCAGCCTAGGCCGGACCGGGGACACTGAAGCTTTCTTT. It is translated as CASSLGRTGDTEAFF.

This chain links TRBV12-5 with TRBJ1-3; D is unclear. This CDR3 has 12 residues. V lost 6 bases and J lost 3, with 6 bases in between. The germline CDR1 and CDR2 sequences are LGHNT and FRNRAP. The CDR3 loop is CASGPIGNTIYF. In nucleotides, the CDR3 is TGTGCTAGTGGCCCCATTGGAAACACCATATATTTT.

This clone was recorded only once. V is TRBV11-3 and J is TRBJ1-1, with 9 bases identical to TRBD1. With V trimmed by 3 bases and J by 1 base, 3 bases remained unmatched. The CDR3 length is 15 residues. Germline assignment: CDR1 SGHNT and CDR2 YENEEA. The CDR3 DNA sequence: TGTGCCAGCAGCTTCACAGGGGGCGGGAACACTGAAGCTTTCTTT. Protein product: CASSFTGGGNTEAFF.

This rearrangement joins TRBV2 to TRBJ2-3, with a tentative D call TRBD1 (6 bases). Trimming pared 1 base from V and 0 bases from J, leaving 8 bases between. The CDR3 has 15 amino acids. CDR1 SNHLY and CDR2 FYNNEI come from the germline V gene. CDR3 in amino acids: CASSEEQGSTDTQYF. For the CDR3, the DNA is TGTGCCAGCAGTGAAGAACAGGGAAGCACAGATACGCAGTATTTT.

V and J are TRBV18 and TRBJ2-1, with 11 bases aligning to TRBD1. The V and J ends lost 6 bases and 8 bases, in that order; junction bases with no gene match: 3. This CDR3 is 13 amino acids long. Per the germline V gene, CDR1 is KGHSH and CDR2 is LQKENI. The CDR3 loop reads CASSRDRGDEQFF. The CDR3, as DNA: TGTGCCAGCTCCCGGGACAGGGGGGATGAGCAGTTCTTC.

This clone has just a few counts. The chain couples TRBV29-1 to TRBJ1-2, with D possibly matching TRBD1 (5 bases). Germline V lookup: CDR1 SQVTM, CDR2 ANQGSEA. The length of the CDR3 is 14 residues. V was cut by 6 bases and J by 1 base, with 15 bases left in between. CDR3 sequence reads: CSVQGISFNYGYTF. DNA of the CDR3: TGCAGCGTGCAGGGAATAAGCTTTAACTATGGCTACACCTTC.

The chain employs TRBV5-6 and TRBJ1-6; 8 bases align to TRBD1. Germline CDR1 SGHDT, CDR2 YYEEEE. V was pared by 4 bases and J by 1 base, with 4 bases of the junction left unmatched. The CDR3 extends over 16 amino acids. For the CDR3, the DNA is TGTGCCAGCAGCCGACAGGGGAATTCCTATAATTCACCCCTCCACTTT. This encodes CASSRQGNSYNSPLHF. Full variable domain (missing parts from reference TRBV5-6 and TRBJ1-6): DAGVTQSPTHLIKTRGQQVTLRCSPKSGHDTVSWYQQALGQGPQFIFQYYEEEERQRGNFPDRFSGHQFPNYSSELNVNALLLGDSALYLCASSRQGNSYNSPLHFGNGTRLTVT.

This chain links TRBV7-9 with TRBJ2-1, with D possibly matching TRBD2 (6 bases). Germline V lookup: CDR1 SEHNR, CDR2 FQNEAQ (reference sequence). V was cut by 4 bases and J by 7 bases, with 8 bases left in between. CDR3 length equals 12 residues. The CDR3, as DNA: TGTGCCAGCAGCTGGGGGAGGAATGAGCAGTTCTTC. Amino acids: CASSWGRNEQFF.